This T cell receptor (beta chain) comes out of a study of T cells in Graves' hyperthyroidism and ophthalmopathy. Across the study: Any treatment followed the collection of peripheral blood at initial diagnosis.

CDR1 and CDR2 from the germline V gene are LNHDA and SQIVND (reference sequence). Trimming removed 6 bases from V and 6 bases from J; junction bases left unmatched: 11. The CDR3 has 15 residues. Authors of the study amplified TCR beta CDR3 regions from RNA transcripts. First-round RT-PCR targeting the TCR CDR3 was performed with the HTBI primer set. TCRdb re-called the multiplex PCR reads through MiXCR, storing one row per CDR3 protein. The sample holds around 700,000 distinct CDR3 sequences; about a third are singletons and the top ten take around 32%. This clonotype was seen only a few times. Its antigen remains unknown. General study results and limits: Ophthalmopathy got predicted by the model a median around six months before its onset.

Exclusion of patients followed from uncontrolled infection, other autoimmune disease, pregnancy or lactation. The V call is TRBV19, the J call TRBJ1-1; TRBD1 aligns across 9 bases. Sequenced sample: blood. This TCR came from a woman aged 40 to 50 with Graves' hyperthyroidism. As DNA, the CDR3 is TGTGCCAGTAGCCACGTAGGTGGACAGGGGTCTGAAGCTTTCTTT. This sequence encodes CASSHVGGQGSEAFF.